This paragraph covers one TCR beta chain sequence. This sample was included in a study of blood T cell repertoires in COVID-19. Study context: The study drew acute and convalescent COVID-19 samples from the United States, Italy and Spain.

TCRdb keeps only in-frame clones here, not all; method: immunoSEQ multiplex PCR. The sample yields roughly 130,000 clones, around 84% seen once. The CDR3 extends over 12 amino acids. CDR1 SGHAT and CDR2 FQDESV come from the germline V gene (reference sequence). Trimming shortened V by 2 bases and J by 9 bases, and 5 bases separated the two germline ends. The rearrangement joins TRBV11-1 to TRBJ2-6; no definite D call. The source material was peripheral blood. This TCR derives from a man aged 30 to 39 with COVID-19, enrolled during active disease. CDR3 sequence reads: CASSLPGNVLTF. CDR3 DNA: TGTGCCAGCAGCTTACCGGGCAACGTCCTGACTTTC. Based on the CDR3 plus reference TRBV11-1 and TRBJ2-6, the full variable domain is EAEVAQSPRYKITEKSQAVAFWCDPISGHATLYWYRQILGQGPELLVQFQDESVVDDSQLPKDRFSAERLKGVDSTLKIQPAELGDSAMYLCASSLPGNVLTFGAGSRLTVL.